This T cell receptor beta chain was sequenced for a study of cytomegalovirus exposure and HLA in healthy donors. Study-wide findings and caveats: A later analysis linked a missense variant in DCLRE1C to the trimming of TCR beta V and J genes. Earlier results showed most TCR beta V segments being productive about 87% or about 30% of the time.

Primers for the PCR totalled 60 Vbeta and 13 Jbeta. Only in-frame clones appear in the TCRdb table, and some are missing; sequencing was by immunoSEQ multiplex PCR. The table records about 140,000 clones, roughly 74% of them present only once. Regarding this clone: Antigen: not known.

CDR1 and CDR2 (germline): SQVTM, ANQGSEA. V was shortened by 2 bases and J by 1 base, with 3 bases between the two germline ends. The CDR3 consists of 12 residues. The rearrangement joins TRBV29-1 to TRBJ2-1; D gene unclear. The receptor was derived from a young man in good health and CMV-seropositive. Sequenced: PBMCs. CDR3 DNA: TGCAGCGTTGAACAATCCTACAATGAGCAGTTCTTC. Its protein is CSVEQSYNEQFF.